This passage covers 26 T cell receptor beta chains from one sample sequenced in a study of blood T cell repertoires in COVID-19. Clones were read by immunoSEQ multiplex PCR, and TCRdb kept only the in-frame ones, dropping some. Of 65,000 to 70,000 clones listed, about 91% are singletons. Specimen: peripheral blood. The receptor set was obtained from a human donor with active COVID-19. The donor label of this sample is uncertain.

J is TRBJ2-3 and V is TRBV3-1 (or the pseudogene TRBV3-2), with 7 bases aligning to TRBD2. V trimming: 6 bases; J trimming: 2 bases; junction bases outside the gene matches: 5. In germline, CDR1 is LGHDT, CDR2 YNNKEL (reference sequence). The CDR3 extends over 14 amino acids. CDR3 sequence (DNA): TGTGCCAGCAGGGCTAGCGGTATCACAGATACGCAGTATTTT. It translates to CASRASGITDTQYF.

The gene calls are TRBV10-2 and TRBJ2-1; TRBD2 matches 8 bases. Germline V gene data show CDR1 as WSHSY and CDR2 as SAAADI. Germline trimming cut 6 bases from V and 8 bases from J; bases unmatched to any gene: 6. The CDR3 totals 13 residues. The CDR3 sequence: CASREAGVDEQFF. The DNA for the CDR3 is TGCGCCAGCAGGGAAGCGGGAGTTGATGAGCAGTTCTTC.

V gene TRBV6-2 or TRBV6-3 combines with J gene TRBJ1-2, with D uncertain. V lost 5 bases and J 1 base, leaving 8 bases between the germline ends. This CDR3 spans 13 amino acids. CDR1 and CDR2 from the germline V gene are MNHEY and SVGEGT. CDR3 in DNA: TGTGCCAGCAGTAGTACATTTAACTATGGCTACACCTTC. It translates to CASSSTFNYGYTF.

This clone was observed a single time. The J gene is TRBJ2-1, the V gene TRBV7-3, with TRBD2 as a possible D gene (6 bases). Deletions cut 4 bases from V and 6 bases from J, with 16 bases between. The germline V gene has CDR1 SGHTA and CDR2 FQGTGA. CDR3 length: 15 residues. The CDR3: CASSSYLTSFNEQFF. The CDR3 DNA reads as TGTGCCAGCAGCTCCTATCTTACTAGCTTCAATGAGCAGTTCTTC.

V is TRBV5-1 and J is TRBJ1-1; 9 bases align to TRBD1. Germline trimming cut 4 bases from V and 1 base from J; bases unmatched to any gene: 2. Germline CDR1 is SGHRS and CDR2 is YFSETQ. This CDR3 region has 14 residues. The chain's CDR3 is CASSGGQGNTEAFF. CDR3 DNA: TGCGCCAGCAGCGGGGGACAGGGGAACACTGAAGCTTTCTTT.

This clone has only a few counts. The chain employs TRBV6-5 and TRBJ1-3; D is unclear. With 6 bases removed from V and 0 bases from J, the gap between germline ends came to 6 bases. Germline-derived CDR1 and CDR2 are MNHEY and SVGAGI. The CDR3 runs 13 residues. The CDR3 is CASSRDSGNTIYF. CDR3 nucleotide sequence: TGTGCCAGCAGCCGGGACTCTGGAAACACCATATATTTT.

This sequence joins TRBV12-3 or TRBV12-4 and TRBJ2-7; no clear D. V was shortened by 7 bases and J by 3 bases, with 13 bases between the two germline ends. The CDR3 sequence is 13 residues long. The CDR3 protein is CASTSPEIYEQYF. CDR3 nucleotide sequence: TGTGCCAGCACCTCCCCAGAAATCTACGAGCAGTACTTC.

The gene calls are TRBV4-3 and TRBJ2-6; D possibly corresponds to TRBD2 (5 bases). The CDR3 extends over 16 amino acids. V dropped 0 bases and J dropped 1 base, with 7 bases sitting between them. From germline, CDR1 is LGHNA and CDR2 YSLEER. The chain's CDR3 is CASSQEEGSGANVLTF. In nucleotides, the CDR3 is TGCGCCAGCAGCCAAGAAGAGGGTTCTGGGGCCAACGTCCTGACTTTC.

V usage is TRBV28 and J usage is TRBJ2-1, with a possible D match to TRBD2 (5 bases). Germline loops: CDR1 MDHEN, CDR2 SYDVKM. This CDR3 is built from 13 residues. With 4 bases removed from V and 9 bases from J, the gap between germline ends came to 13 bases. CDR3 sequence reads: CASSSPVGGEQFF. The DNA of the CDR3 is TGTGCCAGCAGTTCCCCGGTAGGAGGTGAGCAGTTCTTC.

For the CDR3, the DNA is TGTGCCAGCAGTTTATTCAGGGTAGAGGATGAGCAGTTCTTC. Translation gives CASSLFRVEDEQFF. This chain uses TRBV27 with TRBJ2-1; perhaps TRBD1 as D (5 bases). This CDR3 has 14 residues. Per the germline V gene, CDR1 is MNHEY and CDR2 is SMNVEV (reference sequence). Trimming took off 1 base at V and 8 bases at J, with 12 bases between the two ends.

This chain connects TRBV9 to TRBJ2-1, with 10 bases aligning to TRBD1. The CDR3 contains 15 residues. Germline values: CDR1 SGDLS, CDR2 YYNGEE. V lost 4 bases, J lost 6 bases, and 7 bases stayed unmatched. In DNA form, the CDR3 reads TGTGCCAGCAGCCCGACAGGGGGCTCTGGCAATGAGCAGTTCTTC. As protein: CASSPTGGSGNEQFF.

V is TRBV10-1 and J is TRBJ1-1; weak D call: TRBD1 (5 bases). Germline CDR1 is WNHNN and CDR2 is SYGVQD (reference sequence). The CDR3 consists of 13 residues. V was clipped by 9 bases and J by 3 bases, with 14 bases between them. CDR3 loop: CASSSGGYTEAFF. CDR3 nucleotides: TGCGCCAGTTCCTCCGGGGGTTACACTGAAGCTTTCTTT.

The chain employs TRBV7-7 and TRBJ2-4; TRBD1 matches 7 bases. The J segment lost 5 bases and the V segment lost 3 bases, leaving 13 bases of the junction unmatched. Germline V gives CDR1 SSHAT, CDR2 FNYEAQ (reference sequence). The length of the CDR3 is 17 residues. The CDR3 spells CASSFSHRGASENIQYF. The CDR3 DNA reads TGTGCCAGCAGCTTCTCCCACAGGGGCGCCTCCGAAAACATTCAGTACTTC.

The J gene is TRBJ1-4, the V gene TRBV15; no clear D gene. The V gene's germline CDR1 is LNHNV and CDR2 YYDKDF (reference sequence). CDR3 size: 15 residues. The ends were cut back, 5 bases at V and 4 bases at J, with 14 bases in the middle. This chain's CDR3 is CATSPSGNRNEKLFF. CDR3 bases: TGTGCCACCAGCCCTTCCGGGAACCGTAATGAAAAACTGTTTTTT.

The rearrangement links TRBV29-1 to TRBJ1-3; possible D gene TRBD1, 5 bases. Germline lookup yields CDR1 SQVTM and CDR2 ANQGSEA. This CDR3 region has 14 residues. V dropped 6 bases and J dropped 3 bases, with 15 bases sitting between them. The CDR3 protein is CSVPSGSGGNTIYF. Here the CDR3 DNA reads TGCAGCGTGCCTTCAGGGTCTGGTGGAAACACCATATATTTT.

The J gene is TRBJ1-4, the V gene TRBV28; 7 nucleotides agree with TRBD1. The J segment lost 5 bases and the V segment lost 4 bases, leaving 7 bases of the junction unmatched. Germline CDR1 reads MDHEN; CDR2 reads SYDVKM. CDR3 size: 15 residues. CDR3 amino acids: CASSSEGAGNEKLFF. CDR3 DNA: TGTGCCAGCAGTTCCGAGGGGGCGGGAAATGAAAAACTGTTTTTT.

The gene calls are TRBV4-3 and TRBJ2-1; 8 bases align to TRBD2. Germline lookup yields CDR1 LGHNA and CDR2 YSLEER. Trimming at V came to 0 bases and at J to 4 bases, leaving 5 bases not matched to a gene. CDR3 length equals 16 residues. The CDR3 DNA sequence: TGCGCCAGCAGCCAAGATACTAGCGGACCTTACAATGAGCAGTTCTTC. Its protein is CASSQDTSGPYNEQFF.

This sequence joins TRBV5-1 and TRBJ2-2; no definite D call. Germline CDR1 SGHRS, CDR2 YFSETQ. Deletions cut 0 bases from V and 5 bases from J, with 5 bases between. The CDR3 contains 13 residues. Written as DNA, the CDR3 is TGCGCCAGCAGCTTGGTTTTAACCGGGGAGCTGTTTTTT. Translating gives CASSLVLTGELFF.

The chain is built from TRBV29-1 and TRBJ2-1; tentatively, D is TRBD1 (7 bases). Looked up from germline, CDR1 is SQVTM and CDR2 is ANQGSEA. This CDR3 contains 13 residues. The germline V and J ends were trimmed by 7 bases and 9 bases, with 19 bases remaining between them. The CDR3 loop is CSDCAGGCSEQFF. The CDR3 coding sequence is TGCAGCGATTGCGCAGGGGGGTGCAGTGAGCAGTTCTTC.

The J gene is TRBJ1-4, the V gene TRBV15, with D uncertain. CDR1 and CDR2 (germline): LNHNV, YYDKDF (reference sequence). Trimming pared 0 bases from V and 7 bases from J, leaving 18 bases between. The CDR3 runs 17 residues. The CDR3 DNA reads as TGTGCCACCAGCAGAGATGGTTGGGGTACGGGAGGTGAAAAACTGTTTTTT. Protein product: CATSRDGWGTGGEKLFF.

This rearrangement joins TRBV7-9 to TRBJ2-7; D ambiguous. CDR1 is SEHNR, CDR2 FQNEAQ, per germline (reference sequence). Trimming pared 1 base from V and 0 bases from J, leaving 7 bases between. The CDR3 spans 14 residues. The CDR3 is CASSLVTASYEQYF. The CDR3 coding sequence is TGTGCCAGCAGCTTAGTAACTGCCTCCTACGAGCAGTACTTC. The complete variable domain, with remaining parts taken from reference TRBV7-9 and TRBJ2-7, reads DTGVSQNPRHKITKRGQNVTFRCDPISEHNRLYWYRQTLGQGPEFLTYFQNEAQLEKSRLLSDRFSAERPKGSFSTLEIQRTEQGDSAMYLCASSLVTASYEQYFGPGTRLTVT.

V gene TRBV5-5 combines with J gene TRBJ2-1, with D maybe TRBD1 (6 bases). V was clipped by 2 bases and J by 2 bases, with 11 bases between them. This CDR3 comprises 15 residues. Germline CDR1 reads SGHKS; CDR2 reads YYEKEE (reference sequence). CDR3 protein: CASSLGTGPYNEQFF. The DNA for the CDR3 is TGTGCCAGCAGCTTAGGCACAGGGCCCTACAATGAGCAGTTCTTC. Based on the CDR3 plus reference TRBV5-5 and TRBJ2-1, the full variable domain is DAGVTQSPTHLIKTRGQQVTLRCSPISGHKSVSWYQQVLGQGPQFIFQYYEKEERGRGNFPDRFSARQFPNYSSELNVNALLLGDSALYLCASSLGTGPYNEQFFGPGTRLTVL.

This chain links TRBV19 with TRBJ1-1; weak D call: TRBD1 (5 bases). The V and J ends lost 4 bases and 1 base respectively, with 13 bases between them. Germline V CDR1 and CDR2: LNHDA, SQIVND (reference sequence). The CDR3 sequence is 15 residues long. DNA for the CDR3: TGTGCCAGTAGTACGGGGGACGGACAGAACACTGAAGCTTTCTTT. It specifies CASSTGDGQNTEAFF.

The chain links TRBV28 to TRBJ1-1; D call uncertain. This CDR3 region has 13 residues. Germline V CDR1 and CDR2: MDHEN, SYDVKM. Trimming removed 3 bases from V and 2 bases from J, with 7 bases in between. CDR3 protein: CASSFPLNTEAFF. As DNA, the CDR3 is TGTGCCAGCAGTTTTCCCCTTAACACTGAAGCTTTCTTT.

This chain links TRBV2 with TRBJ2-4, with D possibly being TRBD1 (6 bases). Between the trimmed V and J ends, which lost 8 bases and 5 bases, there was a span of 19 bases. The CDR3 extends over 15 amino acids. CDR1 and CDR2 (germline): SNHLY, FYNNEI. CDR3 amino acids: CASGSTGGPENIQYF. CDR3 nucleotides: TGTGCCAGCGGGTCGACAGGAGGACCCGAAAACATTCAGTACTTC.

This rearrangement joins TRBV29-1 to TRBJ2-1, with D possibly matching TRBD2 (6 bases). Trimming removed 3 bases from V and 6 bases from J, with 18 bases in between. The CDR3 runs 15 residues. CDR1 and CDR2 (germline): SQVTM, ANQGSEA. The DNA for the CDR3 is TGCAGCGTTGAGGGTCTGGGGACTCCGTCCAATGAGCAGTTCTTC. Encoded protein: CSVEGLGTPSNEQFF.